This passage covers 30 T cell receptor beta chains from one sample sequenced in a study of identical twins. One entry per CDR3 protein, called by TCRdb with MiXCR from the 5' RACE reads. Of about 240,000 distinct CDR3 sequences in the sample, more than 9.5% were seen once. Another study also made use of these data, one on yellow fever vaccine responses in identical twins.

The source material was memory (CD45RO+) T cells sorted from blood. All receptors derive from a woman between 18 and 29 years old in good health.

The V call is TRBV5-1, the J call TRBJ1-4; D unclear. CDR1 and CDR2 from the germline V gene are SGHRS and YFSETQ. The CDR3 contains 15 residues. V was shortened by 0 bases and J by 2 bases, with 8 bases between the two germline ends. The CDR3 sequence: CASSLGGGTNEKLFF. As DNA, the CDR3 is TGCGCCAGCAGCTTGGGCGGAGGGACTAATGAAAAACTGTTTTTT.

This chain uses TRBV3-1 with TRBJ1-6, with D unclear. Germline CDR1 LGHDT, CDR2 YNNKEL (reference sequence). V was cut by 1 base and J by 7 bases, with 8 bases left in between. CDR3 size: 14 residues. CDR3 loop: CASSQGGGNSPLHF. As DNA, the CDR3 is TGTGCCAGCAGCCAAGGTGGCGGAAATTCACCCCTCCACTTT. The full variable domain, its missing parts supplied by reference TRBV3-1 and TRBJ1-6, is DTAVSQTPKYLVTQMGNDKSIKCEQNLGHDTMYWYKQDSKKFLKIMFSYNNKELIINETVPNRFSPKSPDKAHLNLHINSLELGDSAVYFCASSQGGGNSPLHFGNGTRLTVT.

This clonotype was seen repeatedly, ten times or more. This sequence joins TRBV4-1 and TRBJ1-6; 9 bases agree with TRBD1. CDR1 is MGHRA and CDR2 is YSYEKL in the germline V gene. V lost 1 base, J lost 7 bases, and 2 bases stayed unmatched. The CDR3 is 15 amino acids. The CDR3 bases are TGCGCCAGCAGCCAAGTGACAGGGGGAAATTCACCCCTCCACTTT. This sequence encodes CASSQVTGGNSPLHF.

This clonotype was counted only a few times. V is TRBV30 and J is TRBJ2-1; D is undetermined. The V gene's germline CDR1 is GTSNPN and CDR2 SVGIG (reference sequence). The CDR3 runs to 11 residues. V was shortened by 4 bases and J by 7 bases, with 8 bases between the two germline ends. CDR3 residues: CAWISGNEQFF. The DNA of the CDR3 is TGTGCCTGGATCTCCGGAAATGAGCAGTTCTTC.

This clonotype was recorded a few times. J is TRBJ2-1 and V is TRBV5-1; perhaps TRBD2 as D (6 bases). The length of the CDR3 is 17 residues. The V gene's germline CDR1 is SGHRS and CDR2 YFSETQ. Trimming shortened V by 4 bases and J by 3 bases, and 20 bases separated the two germline ends. This CDR3 reads CASSLGGSLKNYNEQFF. In DNA, the CDR3 is TGCGCCAGCAGCCTGGGGGGTTCACTGAAAAACTACAATGAGCAGTTCTTC. Drawing the rest from reference TRBV5-1 and TRBJ2-1, the complete variable domain is KAGVTQTPRYLIKTRGQQVTLSCSPISGHRSVSWYQQTPGQGLQFLFEYFSETQRNKGNFPGRFSGRQFSNSRSEMNVSTLELGDSALYLCASSLGGSLKNYNEQFFGPGTRLTVL.

The chain combines TRBV12-3 or TRBV12-4 with TRBJ2-1; 7 bases line up with TRBD2. The CDR3 runs 15 residues. V trimming: 7 bases; J trimming: 3 bases; junction bases outside the gene matches: 9. CDR3 bases: TGTGCCAGCATCAGGGACTATGGGGGCTACAATGAGCAGTTCTTC. Protein sequence: CASIRDYGGYNEQFF.

This clonotype was seen a few times. The chain joins TRBV15 to TRBJ2-3, with 7 bases that match TRBD1. This CDR3 contains 13 residues. The junction had 6 bases not matched to a gene; V was cut back by 4 bases and J by 8 bases. CDR1 is LNHNV and CDR2 is YYDKDF in the germline V gene (reference sequence). The CDR3 reads CATSTPAGGTQYF. DNA for the CDR3: TGTGCCACCAGCACCCCGGCAGGGGGTACGCAGTATTTT.

The rearrangement links TRBV10-1 to TRBJ2-1; 10 bases match TRBD2. The CDR3 contains 14 residues. V shed 7 bases and J 7 bases; nucleotides not matched to a gene: 7. Germline V gene data show CDR1 as WNHNN and CDR2 as SYGVQD (reference sequence). In DNA, the CDR3 is TGCGCCAGCAAGGCTAGCGGGAGTGAGAATGAGCAGTTCTTC. Its translation: CASKASGSENEQFF.

This clonotype has at least ten counts. DNA for the CDR3: TGTGCCACCAGCACATTAGCGGGAGGCAACATTCAGTACTTC. Its translation is CATSTLAGGNIQYF. The V gene is TRBV15, the J gene TRBJ2-4; 10 bases agree with TRBD2. V lost 4 bases, J lost 7 bases, and 4 bases stayed unmatched. The CDR3 is 14 amino acids. Germline loops: CDR1 LNHNV, CDR2 YYDKDF (reference sequence).

This clonotype turned up a few times. V is TRBV7-2 and J is TRBJ2-5, with 7 bases that match TRBD1. The ends lost 5 bases at V and 4 bases at J; junction bases unmatched: 7. The CDR3 sequence is 14 residues long. Germline CDR1 SGHTA, CDR2 FQGNSA. In DNA, the CDR3 is TGTGCCAGCAGCAAACCACAGGGGCGAGAGACCCAGTACTTC. This gives the protein CASSKPQGRETQYF. Drawing the rest from reference TRBV7-2 and TRBJ2-5, the complete variable domain is GAGVSQSPSNKVTEKGKDVELRCDPISGHTALYWYRQSLGQGLEFLIYFQGNSAPDKSGLPSDRFSAERTGGSVSTLTIQRTQQEDSAVYLCASSKPQGRETQYFGPGTRLLVL.

This clonotype occurred once. For the CDR3, the DNA is TGCGCCAGCAGTGAGTCATGGGGCGGACTGTTTTTT. As protein: CASSESWGGLFF. The V call is TRBV10-2, the J call TRBJ1-4, with a possible D match to TRBD1 (5 bases). Looked up from germline, CDR1 is WSHSY and CDR2 is SAAADI. The germline V and J ends were trimmed by 0 bases and 13 bases, with 9 bases remaining between them. The CDR3 has 12 residues.

This clonotype was observed at least ten times. This chain uses TRBV6-1 with TRBJ1-6, with a possible D match to TRBD1 (5 bases). V was pared by 6 bases and J by 9 bases, with 15 bases between. From germline, CDR1 is MNHNS and CDR2 SASEGT. The CDR3 contains 14 residues. The CDR3 sequence is CASRGDPVSSPLHF. In DNA, the CDR3 is TGTGCCAGCAGGGGGGACCCTGTGAGTTCACCCCTCCACTTT.

The chain carries TRBV28 and TRBJ1-1, with D uncertain. Trimming shortened V by 1 base and J by 8 bases, and 8 bases separated the two germline ends. CDR1 is MDHEN, CDR2 SYDVKM, per germline. The CDR3 covers 12 residues. The CDR3 DNA follows: TGTGCCAGCAGTTTATCGCTCCGCGAAGCTTTCTTT. Protein: CASSLSLREAFF.

The J gene is TRBJ1-1, the V gene TRBV7-9, with a weak D call TRBD1 (5 bases). V was cut by 5 bases and J by 11 bases, with 18 bases left in between. This CDR3 comprises 13 residues. Germline assignment: CDR1 SEHNR and CDR2 FQNEAQ (reference sequence). The CDR3 DNA reads as TGTGCCAGCAGCCTGGGGGAAGTTAATTCGGCTTTCTTT. Amino acids: CASSLGEVNSAFF.

This clonotype was seen repeatedly, ten times or more. The V call is TRBV28, the J call TRBJ2-5; possibly TRBD1 or TRBD2 for D (6 bases each). Trimming left V 6 bases short and J 5 bases short, with 10 bases between. In germline, CDR1 is MDHEN, CDR2 SYDVKM. The CDR3 contains 12 residues. Written as DNA, the CDR3 is TGTGCCAGCAGAACAGGGAGGGAGACCCAGTACTTC. Its protein product is CASRTGRETQYF.

The chain links TRBV4-3 to TRBJ2-7; 10 positions agree with TRBD1. The CDR3 totals 15 residues. CDR1 is LGHNA, CDR2 YSLEER, per germline. Trimming took 4 bases from V and 3 from J; bases not matched to a gene: 6. CDR3 DNA sequence: TGCGCCAGCAGCCGGGGACAGGGGTATAGCTACGAGCAGTACTTC. It encodes CASSRGQGYSYEQYF.

The table lists this clonotype with a few counts. The V gene is TRBV6-2 or TRBV6-3, the J gene TRBJ2-1; D remains unclear. The germline V gene has CDR1 MNHEY and CDR2 SVGEGT. Trimming left V 3 bases short and J 8 bases short, with 11 bases between. The CDR3 extends over 13 amino acids. The CDR3 DNA follows: TGTGCCAGCAGTTATAGAAACGGCGATGAGCAGTTCTTC. Translated: CASSYRNGDEQFF.

The sample holds a few counts of this clonotype. This sequence joins TRBV4-2 and TRBJ2-2, with 9 positions matching TRBD1. The CDR3 runs 15 residues. Germline loops: CDR1 LGHNA, CDR2 YNFKEQ. After removal of 3 bases from V and 4 bases from J, the junction contained 3 bases not matched to a gene. CDR3: CASSQGGQGTGELFF. DNA of the CDR3: TGTGCCAGCAGCCAGGGGGGACAGGGCACCGGGGAGCTGTTTTTT.

This clonotype has at least ten counts. The chain is built from TRBV3-1 and TRBJ2-5, with 7 bases fitting TRBD1. The CDR3 sequence is 13 residues long. V gave up 7 bases and J gave up 9 bases; unmatched junction bases: 11. The V gene's germline CDR1 is LGHDT and CDR2 YNNKEL (reference sequence). CDR3 protein: CASIGGPVRAQYF. For the CDR3, the DNA is TGTGCCAGCATAGGGGGCCCGGTTCGGGCCCAGTACTTC.

The chain couples TRBV20-1 to TRBJ2-5, with D tentatively TRBD1 or TRBD2 (5 bases each). This CDR3 is 15 amino acids long. The V end was cut by 3 bases, the J end by 4 bases, with 18 bases between. The germline V gene encodes CDR1 DFQATT and CDR2 SNEGSKA (reference sequence). The CDR3 DNA is TGCAGTGCTAGCCATCCGGGGCAGGCCTCAGAGACCCAGTACTTC. Translating it yields CSASHPGQASETQYF.

At least ten counts were recorded for this clonotype. This chain connects TRBV7-9 to TRBJ2-1; D possibly corresponds to TRBD2 (6 bases). Germline CDR1 SEHNR, CDR2 FQNEAQ (reference sequence). CDR3 length: 15 residues. V shed 2 bases and J shed 5 bases, with 13 bases lying between them. The CDR3 protein is CASSLQAAGNNEQFF. The CDR3 DNA is TGTGCCAGCAGCTTACAGGCGGCGGGGAACAATGAGCAGTTCTTC.

This chain connects TRBV5-6 to TRBJ2-1; D uncertain. V was pared by 2 bases and J by 8 bases, with 11 bases between. The CDR3 is made up of 13 amino acids. Looked up from germline, CDR1 is SGHDT and CDR2 is YYEEEE. The CDR3 spells CASSLPGPDEQFF. For the CDR3, the DNA is TGTGCCAGCAGCTTACCTGGCCCCGATGAGCAGTTCTTC.

This clonotype came up a few times. The genes are TRBV20-1 and TRBJ2-2; 9 bases match TRBD2. V shed 3 bases and J 6 bases; nucleotides not matched to a gene: 8. Per the germline V gene, CDR1 is DFQATT and CDR2 is SNEGSKA (reference sequence). There are 15 residues in the CDR3. The CDR3 reads CSARRLAEEAGELFF. The CDR3, as DNA: TGCAGTGCTAGGAGACTAGCGGAGGAGGCCGGGGAGCTGTTTTTT.

The V gene is TRBV7-6, the J gene TRBJ2-1; 10 bases align to TRBD2. With V trimmed by 1 base and J by 10 bases, 4 bases remained unmatched. This CDR3 spans 14 amino acids. From germline, CDR1 is SGHVS and CDR2 FNYEAQ. The CDR3 is CASSLGLSGREQFF. Written as DNA, the CDR3 is TGTGCCAGCAGCTTAGGCCTTAGCGGGAGGGAGCAGTTCTTC. Full variable domain (rest looked up from reference TRBV7-6 and TRBJ2-1): GAGVSQSPRYKVTKRGQDVALRCDPISGHVSLYWYRQALGQGPEFLTYFNYEAQQDKSGLPNDRFSAERPEGSISTLTIQRTEQRDSAMYRCASSLGLSGREQFFGPGTRLTVL.

This clonotype has more than one count but fewer than ten. The chain joins TRBV19 to TRBJ2-2, with TRBD1 identical over 8 bases. V shed 7 bases and J 3 bases; nucleotides not matched to a gene: 10. The CDR3 contains 16 residues. Germline V CDR1 and CDR2: LNHDA, SQIVND (reference sequence). CDR3 region: CASTNLRTGHTGELFF. The CDR3 DNA reads TGTGCCAGTACCAATCTACGGACAGGGCACACCGGGGAGCTGTTTTTT.

This clonotype was seen a handful of times. This rearrangement joins TRBV28 to TRBJ1-2; D gene uncertain. Germline lookup yields CDR1 MDHEN and CDR2 SYDVKM. Deletions cut 4 bases from V and 3 bases from J, with 12 bases between. The CDR3 consists of 14 residues. CDR3 sequence (DNA): TGTGCCAGCAGTTCCTCACGTGGCCACTATGGCTACACCTTC. This encodes CASSSSRGHYGYTF.

V is TRBV28 and J is TRBJ1-2; 10 bases fit TRBD1. This CDR3 has 14 amino acids. Germline loops: CDR1 MDHEN, CDR2 SYDVKM. Trimming cost V 3 bases and J 8 bases; bases outside gene matches: 6. CDR3 protein: CASSLGDRGFGYTF. The CDR3 DNA is TGTGCCAGCAGTTTGGGGGACAGGGGTTTCGGCTACACCTTC.

This clonotype showed up many times. J is TRBJ2-7 and V is TRBV4-3; no firm D call. The CDR3 is 13 amino acids. The germline V gene encodes CDR1 LGHNA and CDR2 YSLEER. The V end lost 0 bases, the J end lost 0 bases, and 3 bases lay between the germline ends. CDR3 residues: CASSQDTSYEQYF. The CDR3 DNA reads as TGCGCCAGCAGCCAAGATACCTCCTACGAGCAGTACTTC.

This clonotype showed up just a few times. This chain uses TRBV7-2 with TRBJ2-1; D is perhaps TRBD1 (6 bases). With 5 bases removed from V and 4 bases from J, the gap between germline ends came to 18 bases. The CDR3 spans 16 residues. Germline CDR1 is SGHTA and CDR2 is FQGNSA. The CDR3 bases are TGTGCCAGCAGCGATCAGGGGACCACCCGGTACAATGAGCAGTTCTTC. Its protein product is CASSDQGTTRYNEQFF.

This clonotype has a count of ten or more. This chain links TRBV5-1 with TRBJ2-7, with TRBD1 identical over 7 bases. CDR1 and CDR2 (germline): SGHRS, YFSETQ. The CDR3 contains 16 residues. The V segment lost 2 bases and the J segment 2 bases; nucleotides outside the gene matches: 10. In nucleotides, the CDR3 is TGCGCCAGCAGCTTCCCTCTGACAGGGAACCCCTACGAGCAGTACTTC. This codes for CASSFPLTGNPYEQYF.